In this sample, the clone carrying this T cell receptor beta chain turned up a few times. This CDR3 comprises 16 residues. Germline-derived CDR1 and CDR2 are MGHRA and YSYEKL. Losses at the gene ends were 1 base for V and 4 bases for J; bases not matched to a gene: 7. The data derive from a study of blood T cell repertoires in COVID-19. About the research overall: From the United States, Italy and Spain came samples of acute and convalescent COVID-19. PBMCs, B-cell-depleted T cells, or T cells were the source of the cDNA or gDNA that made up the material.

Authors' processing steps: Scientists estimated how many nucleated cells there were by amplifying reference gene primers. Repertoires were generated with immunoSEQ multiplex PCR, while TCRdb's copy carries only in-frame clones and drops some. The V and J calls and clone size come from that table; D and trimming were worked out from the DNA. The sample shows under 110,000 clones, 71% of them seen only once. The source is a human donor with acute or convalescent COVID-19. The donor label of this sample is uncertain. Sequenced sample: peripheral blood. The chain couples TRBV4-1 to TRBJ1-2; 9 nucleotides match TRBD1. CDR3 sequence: CASSQAVTGGVYGYTF. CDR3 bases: TGCGCCAGCAGCCAAGCCGTAACAGGGGGCGTCTATGGCTACACCTTC.